This TCR beta chain was documented in a study of blood T cell repertoires in COVID-19. In the study overall: Sources were T cells, B-cell-depleted T cells, or PBMCs; the material itself was cDNA or gDNA.

Recruitment covered 20 to 25 US areas and drew participants whose ages spanned roughly 18 to 100 years. Clinical history reported by participants formed the basis on which cohorts were assigned. Clones were read by immunoSEQ multiplex PCR, and TCRdb kept only the in-frame ones, dropping some. The table records a few hundred thousand clones, 85% of them present only once. The CDR3 runs 14 residues. V was pared by 3 bases and J by 6 bases, with 8 bases of the junction left unmatched. Germline loops: CDR1 SGHRS, CDR2 YFSETQ. The rearrangement uses TRBV5-1 and TRBJ1-2; 7 nucleotides agree with TRBD1. The sequence was collected from a woman between 50 and 59 years old who had been exposed to COVID-19. Sequenced sample: PBMCs or T cells enriched from blood (not recorded which). The CDR3 protein is CASSSRQGGDGYTF. In DNA, the CDR3 is TGCGCCAGCAGCTCGCGACAGGGCGGAGATGGCTACACCTTC.